This passage covers 26 T cell receptor beta chains from one sample sequenced in a study of persistence of HIV-infected CD4 T cells. The libraries were made with immunoSEQ version 4 in survey mode. Clones were read by immunoSEQ multiplex PCR, and TCRdb kept only the in-frame ones, dropping some. The repertoire includes 35,000 to 40,000 clones, more than 70% of them detected once, and 1.5% to 2% sits in the top ten. No antigen has been assigned to these receptors. The stimulus was lysate of CMV-infected fibroblasts, 10 ug/mL. CD40L-negative CD69-negative CD45RO-high memory CD4+ T cells were sorted as populations depleted of antigen-responding cells. The sample in question was CD4+ T cells sorted from PBMCs after approximately 19-hour stimulation, obtained from a patient who received antiretroviral therapy. Source of these receptors: an adult man with HIV who was CMV-seropositive.

Comment on this clone: A read error may account for a junction end that differs from germline. The CDR3 reads CASSSHVPGLNF. The CDR3 DNA is TGTGCCAGCAGCTCTCACGTTCCGGGCCTCAACTTC. The chain recombines TRBV5-6 with TRBJ2-7; D gene unclear. CDR3 length equals 12 residues. Germline CDR1 reads SGHDT; CDR2 reads YYEEEE. The full variable domain, its missing parts supplied by reference TRBV5-6 and TRBJ2-7, is DAGVTQSPTHLIKTRGQQVTLRCSPKSGHDTVSWYQQALGQGPQFIFQYYEEEERQRGNFPDRFSGHQFPNYSSELNVNALLLGDSALYLCASSSHVPGLNFGPGTRLTVT.

This chain joins TRBV9 and TRBJ2-3, with TRBD1 as a possible D gene (5 bases). This CDR3 has 15 residues. V gave up 0 bases and J gave up 3 bases, with 11 bases separating them. From germline, CDR1 is SGDLS and CDR2 YYNGEE. CDR3 amino acids: CASSVAPGRTDTQYF. As DNA, the CDR3 is TGTGCCAGCAGCGTAGCGCCAGGGCGAACAGATACGCAGTATTTT.

The chain combines TRBV28 with TRBJ1-5; perhaps TRBD1 as D (5 bases). From germline, CDR1 is MDHEN and CDR2 SYDVKM. CDR3 size: 13 residues. V was cut by 4 bases and J by 1 base, with 5 bases left in between. The CDR3 nucleotides are TGTGCCAGCAGTTGGACAAGCAATCAGCCCCAGCATTTT. Residues: CASSWTSNQPQHF.

The J gene is TRBJ2-1, the V gene TRBV9; 10 bases map to TRBD1. J gave up 3 bases and V 4 bases, and 7 bases lay outside the gene matches. This CDR3 region has 16 residues. Germline V gene data show CDR1 as SGDLS and CDR2 as YYNGEE. The DNA for the CDR3 is TGTGCCAGCAGCTGGCAGACAGGGGGCAGCTACAATGAGCAGTTCTTC. Amino acids: CASSWQTGGSYNEQFF.

This chain links TRBV6-2 or TRBV6-3 with TRBJ1-1; D gene uncertain. The germline V gene has CDR1 MNHEY and CDR2 SVGEGT. The CDR3 consists of 13 residues. V lost 2 bases and J lost 3, with 7 bases in between. The CDR3 DNA is TGTGCCAGCAGTTACCGGCGGGACACTGAAGCTTTCTTT. Translating gives CASSYRRDTEAFF.

This clone was found once. The gene calls are TRBV9 and TRBJ1-2; TRBD1 matches 10 bases. Trimming cost V 2 bases and J 5 bases; bases outside gene matches: 12. The CDR3 is 17 residues long. Germline V CDR1 and CDR2: SGDLS, YYNGEE. The CDR3 reads CASSVGTGARSGYGYTF. The DNA for the CDR3 is TGTGCCAGCAGCGTCGGGACAGGGGCCAGATCGGGGTATGGCTACACCTTC.

V is TRBV30 and J is TRBJ1-4, with a possible D match to TRBD1 (6 bases). Germline V CDR1 and CDR2: GTSNPN, SVGIG (reference sequence). Trimming stripped 2 bases from V and 2 bases from J, with 6 bases between. This CDR3 is built from 13 residues. CDR3 loop: CAWSTGTNEKLFF. The CDR3 bases are TGTGCCTGGAGTACAGGGACTAATGAAAAACTGTTTTTT.

V gene TRBV18 combines with J gene TRBJ1-2; maybe TRBD1 (6 bases). V lost 3 bases and J 8 bases, leaving 13 bases between the germline ends. Looked up from germline, CDR1 is KGHSH and CDR2 is LQKENI. There are 13 residues in the CDR3. CDR3 nucleotides: TGTGCCAGCTCACCCGACAGGTTCGGCGGCTACACCTTC. This gives the protein CASSPDRFGGYTF.

The chain joins TRBV9 to TRBJ1-4; D gene ambiguous. The germline V and J ends were trimmed by 0 bases and 10 bases, with 10 bases remaining between them. Germline V gene sequence: CDR1 SGDLS, CDR2 YYNGEE. The CDR3 spans 13 residues. In nucleotides, the CDR3 is TGTGCCAGCAGCGTAGGAGCCCGGGGAAAACTGTTTTTT. As protein: CASSVGARGKLFF.

The gene calls are TRBV27 and TRBJ1-1; 8 bases are a match to TRBD1. The germline gives CDR1 MNHEY, CDR2 SMNVEV (reference sequence). This CDR3 has 14 amino acids. Unmatched junction bases numbered 3, after V lost 1 base and J lost 5 bases. CDR3 DNA sequence: TGTGCCAGCAGTTTATTCAGGACAGGGACTGAAGCTTTCTTT. It translates to CASSLFRTGTEAFF.

This chain links TRBV25-1 with TRBJ1-2, with TRBD1 identical over 7 bases. This CDR3 spans 17 amino acids. With V trimmed by 3 bases and J by 5 bases, 15 bases remained unmatched. Germline V CDR1 and CDR2: MGHDK, SYGVNS. CDR3: CASSDRKGGIAEYGYTF. The CDR3 coding sequence is TGTGCCAGCAGTGATAGAAAAGGGGGCATAGCTGAGTATGGCTACACCTTC.

The genes are TRBV27 and TRBJ2-3; D might be TRBD1 or TRBD2, each matching 5 bases. In germline, CDR1 is MNHEY, CDR2 SMNVEV (reference sequence). The V gene lost 5 bases and the J gene lost 0 bases, with 18 bases spanning the gap. The CDR3 loop spans 17 amino acids. This chain's CDR3 is CASSLLTRGASTDTQYF. Here the CDR3 DNA reads TGTGCCAGCAGTCTACTAACCCGGGGCGCCAGCACAGATACGCAGTATTTT.

V and J are TRBV19 and TRBJ1-1; D ambiguous. CDR1 is LNHDA, CDR2 SQIVND, per germline (reference sequence). The CDR3 extends over 13 amino acids. V lost 7 bases to trimming and J lost 0 bases, with 9 bases between them. This chain's CDR3 is CASKGPVNTEAFF. The CDR3 DNA sequence: TGTGCCAGTAAGGGTCCCGTGAACACTGAAGCTTTCTTT.

V and J are TRBV6-6 and TRBJ1-1; D possibly corresponds to TRBD1 (6 bases). Germline lookup yields CDR1 MNHNY and CDR2 SVGAGI (reference sequence). This CDR3 region has 13 residues. Trimming left V 5 bases short and J 5 bases short, with 12 bases between. The CDR3 DNA is TGTGCCAGCAGTCTGGGGGCGCGAACTGAAGCTTTCTTT. Protein: CASSLGARTEAFF.

This chain uses TRBV28 with TRBJ2-3; TRBD1 agrees at 9 bases. V lost 6 bases and J lost 4; bases outside the gene matches: 14. Germline V gives CDR1 MDHEN, CDR2 SYDVKM. The CDR3 is 17 residues long. DNA for the CDR3: TGTGCCAGCAGCCTCCTTGTGGGGACAGGGCGATCAGATACGCAGTATTTT. Protein product: CASSLLVGTGRSDTQYF.

The V call is TRBV5-1, the J call TRBJ2-2; 8 nucleotides align to TRBD1. This CDR3 is 13 amino acids long. Germline assignment: CDR1 SGHRS and CDR2 YFSETQ. The trim removed 7 bases at V and 2 bases at J, leaving 1 base unmatched. The CDR3 region is CASGQGNTGELFF. In DNA, the CDR3 is TGCGCCAGCGGACAGGGAAACACCGGGGAGCTGTTTTTT.

The CDR3 here is CASSSGQARSGANVLTF. CDR3 DNA sequence: TGTGCCAGCAGCTCGGGGCAGGCTCGCTCTGGGGCCAACGTCCTGACTTTC. The chain links TRBV5-4 to TRBJ2-6, with D perhaps being TRBD1 or TRBD2 (5 bases each). V shed 3 bases and J shed 0 bases, with 13 bases lying between them. This CDR3 contains 17 residues. The germline gives CDR1 SGHNT, CDR2 YYREEE (reference sequence).

CDR3 loop: CASSSGSHTNSYEQYF. CDR3 coding DNA: TGTGCCAGCAGCTCAGGGTCCCACACCAACTCCTACGAGCAGTACTTC. This chain connects TRBV7-6 to TRBJ2-7; possible D gene TRBD1, 5 bases. V gave up 4 bases and J gave up 0 bases, with 16 bases separating them. Per germline, CDR1 SGHVS and CDR2 FNYEAQ. The length of the CDR3 is 16 residues.

The chain links TRBV28 to TRBJ1-4; the match to TRBD1 covers 7 bases. Germline CDR1 reads MDHEN; CDR2 reads SYDVKM. V lost 11 bases to trimming and J lost 7 bases; unmatched junction nucleotides: 13. CDR3 length: 14 residues. CDR3 bases: TGTGCCGCCCTGCAAGGGGGACAGTCTGAAAAACTGTTTTTT. As protein: CAALQGGQSEKLFF.

The chain carries TRBV5-4 and TRBJ2-7, with no clear D. In germline, CDR1 is SGHNT, CDR2 YYREEE (reference sequence). The CDR3 has 13 residues. V was trimmed by 0 bases and J by 3 bases, leaving 7 bases between them. The chain's CDR3 is CASSLVQSYEQYF. The CDR3 DNA is TGTGCCAGCAGCTTGGTACAGAGCTACGAGCAGTACTTC. Combining the CDR3 with reference TRBV5-4 and TRBJ2-7 gives the whole variable domain ETGVTQSPTHLIKTRGQQVTLRCSSQSGHNTVSWYQQALGQGPQFIFQYYREEENGRGNFPPRFSGLQFPNYSSELNVNALELDDSALYLCASSLVQSYEQYFGPGTRLTVT.

This clone was observed once. The gene calls are TRBV7-6 and TRBJ2-1; 9 bases fit TRBD1. V trimming: 5 bases; J trimming: 6 bases; junction bases outside the gene matches: 11. Per the germline V gene, CDR1 is SGHVS and CDR2 is FNYEAQ. The CDR3 covers 16 residues. The CDR3 here is CASSLEPDRGGNEQFF. DNA for the CDR3: TGTGCCAGCAGCCTTGAACCAGACAGGGGGGGCAATGAGCAGTTCTTC.

This rearrangement joins TRBV28 to TRBJ2-1; 9 bases are a match to TRBD1. CDR3 size: 15 residues. The ends lost 4 bases at V and 4 bases at J; junction bases unmatched: 5. The germline CDR1 and CDR2 sequences are MDHEN and SYDVKM. CDR3 region: CASSSGTGLYNEQFF. The CDR3 DNA reads as TGTGCCAGCAGTTCCGGGACAGGGCTATACAATGAGCAGTTCTTC.

The chain recombines TRBV5-4 with TRBJ1-2, with 8 bases aligning to TRBD1. From germline, CDR1 is SGHNT and CDR2 YYREEE (reference sequence). The CDR3 extends over 15 amino acids. Trimming cost V 0 bases and J 8 bases; bases outside gene matches: 9. The CDR3 region has the DNA TGTGCCAGCAGCTTGGTTGGGCAGGGGGCGAGGGGCTACACCTTC. This sequence encodes CASSLVGQGARGYTF.

This chain links TRBV2 with TRBJ2-2; a weak D match, TRBD1 (5 bases). In germline, CDR1 is SNHLY, CDR2 FYNNEI. The CDR3 is 16 amino acids. Trimming removed 1 base at V and 2 bases at J, with 11 bases between. CDR3 amino acids: CASSEGWGPNTGELFF. DNA for the CDR3: TGTGCCAGCAGTGAAGGGTGGGGCCCCAACACCGGGGAGCTGTTTTTT.

The V and J genes are TRBV19 and TRBJ2-1, with D maybe TRBD2 (6 bases). V dropped 4 bases and J dropped 8 bases, with 12 bases sitting between them. Germline V gene sequence: CDR1 LNHDA, CDR2 SQIVND (reference sequence). The CDR3 is made up of 13 amino acids. The CDR3 region is CASSRDFVDEQFF. CDR3 nucleotides: TGTGCCAGTAGTAGGGACTTCGTTGATGAGCAGTTCTTC.

The chain combines TRBV7-2 with TRBJ1-3, with TRBD1 matching 7 bases. The CDR3 length is 15 residues. Trimming took 0 bases from V and 4 from J; bases not matched to a gene: 3. From germline, CDR1 is SGHTA and CDR2 FQGNSA. The CDR3 loop is CASSLATGTGNTIYF. CDR3 DNA sequence: TGTGCCAGCAGCTTAGCGACAGGGACCGGAAACACCATATATTTT. Based on the CDR3 plus reference TRBV7-2 and TRBJ1-3, the full variable domain is GAGVSQSPSNKVTEKGKDVELRCDPISGHTALYWYRQSLGQGLEFLIYFQGNSAPDKSGLPSDRFSAERTGGSVSTLTIQRTQQEDSAVYLCASSLATGTGNTIYFGEGSWLTVV.